A selection of T cell receptor beta chains follows, all from one sample in a study of response to subunit inactivated influenza vaccine. MiXCR, run by TCRdb on the RT-PCR reads, gives a single entry per CDR3 protein. Here the sample spans 560,000 or so distinct CDR3 sequences, approximately 7.6% being singletons. Sample: PBMCs from blood, taken 23 months after vaccination. These receptors were taken from a man between 50 and 75 years old who received an inactivated influenza vaccine. Each CDR3 is given with its conserved first and last residue. D genes are given only for firm matches. Not every row has a clone size; where given, it reads once, few, many or a size class.

v_gene: TRBV5-1
j_gene: TRBJ2-5
abundance: NA
d_gene: NA
CDR3aa: CASSLGDLDTQYF
CDR3nt: TGCGCCAGCAGCTTGGGGGACCTCGATACCCAGTACTTC

v_gene: TRBV12-3/TRBV12-4
j_gene: TRBJ2-1
abundance: few
d_gene: TRBD2
CDR3aa: CASSFRGEVNEQFF
CDR3nt: TGTGCCAGCAGTTTTCGGGGGGAGGTAAATGAGCAGTTCTTC

v_gene: TRBV20-1
j_gene: TRBJ2-1
abundance: few
d_gene: NA
CDR3aa: CSAVLRMTYNEQFF
CDR3nt: TGCAGTGCCGTCCTCCGTATGACCTACAATGAGCAGTTCTTC

v_gene: TRBV5-6
j_gene: TRBJ1-4
abundance: NA
d_gene: TRBD1
CDR3aa: CASSPQGQGEKLFF
CDR3nt: TGTGCCAGCAGCCCGCAGGGACAGGGAGAAAAACTGTTTTTT

v_gene: TRBV20-1
j_gene: TRBJ1-1
abundance: NA
d_gene: TRBD1
CDR3aa: CSAKPGGTEAFF
CDR3nt: TGCAGTGCGAAACCAGGGGGCACTGAAGCTTTCTTT

v_gene: TRBV7-9
j_gene: TRBJ2-2
abundance: NA
d_gene: NA
CDR3aa: CASTTLGNTGELFF
CDR3nt: TGTGCCAGCACCACTTTGGGGAACACCGGGGAGCTGTTTTTT

v_gene: TRBV10-3
j_gene: TRBJ2-3
abundance: NA
d_gene: TRBD2
CDR3aa: CAIRTSGRADTQYF
CDR3nt: TGTGCCATCAGGACTAGCGGGAGGGCAGATACGCAGTATTTT

v_gene: TRBV29-1
j_gene: TRBJ1-4
abundance: few
d_gene: NA
CDR3aa: CSVGPSLGEKLFF
CDR3nt: TGCAGCGTTGGTCCTAGCCTGGGGGAAAAACTGTTTTTT

v_gene: TRBV12-3/TRBV12-4
j_gene: TRBJ2-2
abundance: many
d_gene: NA
CDR3aa: CASSLWGGPTGELFF
CDR3nt: TGTGCCAGCAGTTTGTGGGGGGGCCCCACCGGGGAGCTGTTTTTT

v_gene: TRBV7-2
j_gene: TRBJ2-3
abundance: many
d_gene: TRBD2
CDR3aa: CASSPGTSGPTDTQYF
CDR3nt: TGTGCCAGCAGCCCAGGGACTAGCGGTCCCACAGATACGCAGTATTTT

v_gene: TRBV29-1
j_gene: TRBJ2-5
abundance: NA
d_gene: NA
CDR3aa: CSVGQGPGTQYF
CDR3nt: TGCAGTGTGGGGCAGGGCCCGGGGACCCAGTACTTC

v_gene: TRBV10-3
j_gene: TRBJ2-1
abundance: many
d_gene: NA
CDR3aa: CAISDQQGPYNEQFF
CDR3nt: TGTGCCATCAGTGACCAGCAGGGCCCCTACAATGAGCAGTTCTTC

v_gene: TRBV6-2/TRBV6-3
j_gene: TRBJ1-5
abundance: few
d_gene: TRBD1
CDR3aa: CASSYSTGRNQPQHF
CDR3nt: TGTGCCAGCAGTTACTCGACAGGGAGGAATCAGCCCCAGCATTTT

v_gene: TRBV12-3/TRBV12-4
j_gene: TRBJ2-1
abundance: NA
d_gene: TRBD2
CDR3aa: CASRGTSGNHNEQFF
CDR3nt: TGTGCCAGCAGAGGGACTAGCGGGAACCACAATGAGCAGTTCTTC

v_gene: TRBV4-1
j_gene: TRBJ2-7
abundance: few
d_gene: NA
CDR3aa: CASSQEPGNSYEQYF
CDR3nt: TGCGCCAGCAGCCAAGAACCGGGGAACTCCTACGAGCAGTACTTC

v_gene: TRBV6-2/TRBV6-3
j_gene: TRBJ1-5
abundance: many
d_gene: TRBD1
CDR3aa: CATEGTGFSNQPQHF
CDR3nt: TGTGCCACTGAGGGGACAGGATTTAGCAATCAGCCCCAGCATTTT

v_gene: TRBV20-1
j_gene: TRBJ1-1
abundance: NA
d_gene: NA
CDR3aa: CSARDSKSRTEAFF
CDR3nt: TGCAGTGCTAGAGATTCTAAAAGTCGGACTGAAGCTTTCTTT

v_gene: TRBV12-3/TRBV12-4
j_gene: TRBJ2-5
abundance: many
d_gene: TRBD1
CDR3aa: CASSSQGQGAPYF
CDR3nt: TGTGCCAGCAGTTCCCAGGGACAGGGGGCGCCGTACTTC

v_gene: TRBV7-9
j_gene: TRBJ1-1
abundance: NA
d_gene: NA
CDR3aa: CASSPGHMGTEAFF
CDR3nt: TGTGCCAGCAGCCCTGGACACATGGGGACTGAAGCTTTCTTT

v_gene: TRBV7-2
j_gene: TRBJ1-1
abundance: NA
d_gene: TRBD1
CDR3aa: CASSWRSTGVGTEAFF
CDR3nt: TGTGCCAGCAGCTGGAGGAGTACAGGGGTTGGCACTGAAGCTTTCTTT

v_gene: TRBV11-1
j_gene: TRBJ2-1
abundance: many
d_gene: TRBD2
CDR3aa: CASSPTSGIGLGFYNEQFF
CDR3nt: TGTGCCAGCAGCCCCACTAGCGGGATCGGTCTCGGGTTCTACAATGAGCAGTTCTTC

v_gene: TRBV5-1
j_gene: TRBJ2-1
abundance: few
d_gene: NA
CDR3aa: CASSTDASSYNEQFF
CDR3nt: TGCGCCAGCAGCACAGATGCTAGCTCCTACAATGAGCAGTTCTTC

v_gene: TRBV10-3
j_gene: TRBJ2-3
abundance: NA
d_gene: NA
CDR3aa: CAISDSPTDTQYF
CDR3nt: TGTGCCATCAGTGACAGCCCCACAGATACGCAGTATTTT

v_gene: TRBV20-1
j_gene: TRBJ2-1
abundance: many
d_gene: TRBD2
CDR3aa: CSARDLKRELSNEQFF
CDR3nt: TGCAGTGCTAGAGATTTAAAGCGGGAGCTAAGCAATGAGCAGTTCTTC

v_gene: TRBV4-1
j_gene: TRBJ1-1
abundance: NA
d_gene: NA
CDR3aa: CASSQFTGNTEAFF
CDR3nt: TGCGCCAGCAGCCAGTTCACAGGGAACACTGAAGCTTTCTTT

v_gene: TRBV11-1
j_gene: TRBJ2-5
abundance: NA
d_gene: TRBD2
CDR3aa: CAGSFYRGLAAPERVETQYF
CDR3nt: TGTGCCGGCAGCTTTTATAGGGGACTAGCGGCTCCAGAGAGGGTAGAGACCCAGTACTTC

v_gene: TRBV28
j_gene: TRBJ2-2
abundance: many
d_gene: TRBD1
CDR3aa: CASSWGQGDGELFF
CDR3nt: TGTGCCAGCAGTTGGGGACAGGGCGACGGGGAGCTGTTTTTT

v_gene: TRBV9
j_gene: TRBJ2-1
abundance: NA
d_gene: TRBD2
CDR3aa: CASSEGLVPYNEQFF
CDR3nt: TGTGCCAGCAGCGAGGGACTAGTACCCTACAATGAGCAGTTCTTC

v_gene: TRBV7-8
j_gene: TRBJ2-3
abundance: many
d_gene: NA
CDR3aa: CASSLGLAGPGTDTQYF
CDR3nt: TGTGCCAGCAGCTTAGGCCTTGCGGGACCTGGGACAGATACGCAGTATTTT

v_gene: TRBV6-5
j_gene: TRBJ2-5
abundance: many
d_gene: TRBD2
CDR3aa: CASSWGGSGGTPAQETQYF
CDR3nt: TGTGCCAGCAGTTGGGGCGGTAGCGGGGGGACCCCTGCACAAGAGACCCAGTACTTC

v_gene: TRBV20-1
j_gene: TRBJ2-7
abundance: few
d_gene: TRBD2
CDR3aa: CSARTSGGTYEQYF
CDR3nt: TGCAGTGCTAGAACTAGCGGGGGGACCTACGAGCAGTACTTC

v_gene: TRBV11-1
j_gene: TRBJ2-3
abundance: NA
d_gene: TRBD2
CDR3aa: CASSYPSRLAGLTDTQYF
CDR3nt: TGTGCCAGCAGCTATCCTAGTCGACTAGCGGGGCTTACAGATACGCAGTATTTT

v_gene: TRBV20-1
j_gene: TRBJ2-1
abundance: many
d_gene: NA
CDR3aa: CSARDTEVQQFF
CDR3nt: TGCAGTGCTAGAGATACCGAGGTACAGCAGTTCTTC

v_gene: TRBV6-2/TRBV6-3
j_gene: TRBJ2-7
abundance: few
d_gene: NA
CDR3aa: CASSYSMAGYYEQYF
CDR3nt: TGTGCCAGCAGTTACTCGATGGCAGGGTACTACGAGCAGTACTTC

v_gene: TRBV5-1
j_gene: TRBJ2-1
abundance: NA
d_gene: TRBD1
CDR3aa: CASSSQIPGTVYNEQFF
CDR3nt: TGCGCCAGCAGCTCTCAAATCCCCGGGACAGTGTACAATGAGCAGTTCTTC